The 7 T cell receptor beta chains below were found in one sample sequenced in a study of blood T cell repertoires in COVID-19. Generated by immunoSEQ multiplex PCR, the TCRdb table keeps only in-frame clones and is missing some. The table lists 470,000 or so clones, 80% to 90% of them singletons, with roughly 3.2% in the top ten. Specimen: peripheral blood. The source of these receptors is a human donor in a cohort sampled during active COVID-19.

This chain links TRBV19 with TRBJ1-2, with TRBD1 as a possible D gene (5 bases). Trimming stripped 3 bases from V and 4 bases from J, with 15 bases between. This CDR3 is 15 amino acids long. Per germline, CDR1 LNHDA and CDR2 SQIVND (reference sequence). The CDR3 is CASSMRLTDGYGYTF. In DNA form, the CDR3 reads TGTGCCAGTAGTATGAGGTTGACAGATGGCTATGGCTACACCTTC.

The V and J genes are TRBV28 and TRBJ2-1; D is uncertain. The CDR3 is 13 amino acids. Germline CDR1 and CDR2: MDHEN and SYDVKM. The V end lost 3 bases, the J end lost 4 bases, and 7 bases lay between the germline ends. The CDR3 DNA reads as TGTGCCAGCAGTTTTCCCGGTTACAATGAGCAGTTCTTC. Its translation is CASSFPGYNEQFF. Full variable domain (rest looked up from reference TRBV28 and TRBJ2-1): DVKVTQSSRYLVKRTGEKVFLECVQDMDHENMFWYRQDPGLGLRLIYFSYDVKMKEKGDIPEGYSVSREKKERFSLILESASTNQTSMYLCASSFPGYNEQFFGPGTRLTVL.

The J gene is TRBJ2-5, the V gene TRBV24-1; TRBD1 aligns across 8 bases. With V trimmed by 5 bases and J by 5 bases, 3 bases remained unmatched. The CDR3 sequence is 13 residues long. Germline V gives CDR1 KGHDR, CDR2 SFDVKD. CDR3 sequence (DNA): TGTGCCACCAGTGGGTCAGGGGGCGAGACCCAGTACTTC. Its translation: CATSGSGGETQYF.

V usage is TRBV4-1 and J usage is TRBJ2-2, with D uncertain. The CDR3 totals 13 residues. CDR1 is MGHRA and CDR2 is YSYEKL in the germline V gene. The V end lost 0 bases, the J end lost 6 bases, and 5 bases lay between the germline ends. CDR3 region: CASSQDQAGELFF. DNA for the CDR3: TGCGCCAGCAGCCAAGATCAGGCCGGGGAGCTGTTTTTT.

This chain connects TRBV6-4 to TRBJ1-1; D gene ambiguous. This CDR3 is built from 13 residues. The germline V and J ends were trimmed by 0 bases and 1 base, with 3 bases remaining between them. Germline assignment: CDR1 MRHNA and CDR2 SNTAGT. As DNA, the CDR3 is TGTGCCAGCAGTGACTCCCAGAACACTGAAGCTTTCTTT. Protein product: CASSDSQNTEAFF.

This clone was seen a handful of times. V usage is TRBV2 and J usage is TRBJ1-5, with D uncertain. Germline assignment: CDR1 SNHLY and CDR2 FYNNEI. The CDR3 is made up of 13 amino acids. V was shortened by 4 bases and J by 5 bases, with 9 bases between the two germline ends. The CDR3 spells CASSVRNDQPQHF. As DNA, the CDR3 is TGTGCCAGCAGTGTCAGGAACGATCAGCCCCAGCATTTT.

The chain is built from TRBV11-2 and TRBJ2-1; D might be TRBD1 (6 bases). The CDR3 covers 14 residues. Per the germline V gene, CDR1 is SGHAT and CDR2 is FQNNGV. V lost 4 bases to trimming and J lost 8 bases, with 15 bases between them. The CDR3 nucleotides read TGTGCCAGCAGCTCGGCTGGGGGACACGATGAGCAGTTCTTC. As protein: CASSSAGGHDEQFF.